The 6 T cell receptor beta chains below all came from one sample that was sequenced in a study of graft-versus-host responses after intestinal transplantation. TCRdb keeps only in-frame clones here, not all; method: immunoSEQ multiplex PCR. The sample has more than 55,000 clones, roughly 90% seen once. Sequenced here: PBMCs, sampled 26 days after transplant. The receptors come from a human patient who received an intestinal transplant, so some T cells may come from the graft donor.

The V call is TRBV19, the J call TRBJ1-1; TRBD1 matches at 8 bases. V gave up 10 bases and J gave up 5 bases; unmatched junction bases: 6. Germline V gene sequence: CDR1 LNHDA, CDR2 SQIVND (reference sequence). This CDR3 region has 12 residues. CDR3: CATKNRGTEAFF. The CDR3 bases are TGTGCCACCAAGAACAGGGGGACTGAAGCTTTCTTT.

This chain joins TRBV28 and TRBJ2-3; weak D call: TRBD2 (6 bases). V lost 3 bases and J 2 bases, leaving 12 bases between the germline ends. Germline CDR1 is MDHEN and CDR2 is SYDVKM. This CDR3 spans 15 amino acids. For the CDR3, the DNA is TGTGCCAGCAGTTTCGTGGGACTGAACACAGATACGCAGTATTTT. This gives the protein CASSFVGLNTDTQYF.

The rearrangement uses TRBV27 and TRBJ1-4, with 7 bases aligning to TRBD1. Looked up from germline, CDR1 is MNHEY and CDR2 is SMNVEV (reference sequence). Trimming took 5 bases from V and 2 from J; bases not matched to a gene: 17. This CDR3 comprises 19 residues. Here the CDR3 reads CASSPRQGWDRATNEKLFF. The CDR3 DNA follows: TGTGCCAGCAGTCCCAGACAGGGATGGGATAGGGCGACTAATGAAAAACTGTTTTTT.

This clone was seen just once. The chain recombines TRBV7-8 with TRBJ2-1, with 7 nucleotides matching TRBD2. The CDR3 has 14 amino acids. The germline V gene has CDR1 SGHVS and CDR2 FQNEAQ. The J segment lost 0 bases and the V segment lost 5 bases, leaving 1 base of the junction unmatched. The CDR3 sequence is CASSPGGSYNEQFF. CDR3 nucleotide sequence: TGTGCCAGCAGCCCGGGGGGCTCCTACAATGAGCAGTTCTTC.

This chain links TRBV6-1 with TRBJ1-2, with TRBD1 matching over 8 bases. Looked up from germline, CDR1 is MNHNS and CDR2 is SASEGT. The CDR3 runs 14 residues. V was clipped by 0 bases and J by 6 bases; unmatched bases: 3. The CDR3 nucleotides are TGTGCCAGCAGTGAAGCGCAGGGGGCGGATGGCTACACCTTC. It encodes CASSEAQGADGYTF.

The chain's CDR3 is CASRPNSYNEQFF. The CDR3 DNA follows: TGTGCCAGCCGTCCTAATTCCTACAATGAGCAGTTCTTC. The rearrangement uses TRBV28 and TRBJ2-1; D remains unclear. The length of the CDR3 is 13 residues. Between the trimmed V and J ends, which lost 8 bases and 1 base, there was a span of 9 bases. Per the germline V gene, CDR1 is MDHEN and CDR2 is SYDVKM.